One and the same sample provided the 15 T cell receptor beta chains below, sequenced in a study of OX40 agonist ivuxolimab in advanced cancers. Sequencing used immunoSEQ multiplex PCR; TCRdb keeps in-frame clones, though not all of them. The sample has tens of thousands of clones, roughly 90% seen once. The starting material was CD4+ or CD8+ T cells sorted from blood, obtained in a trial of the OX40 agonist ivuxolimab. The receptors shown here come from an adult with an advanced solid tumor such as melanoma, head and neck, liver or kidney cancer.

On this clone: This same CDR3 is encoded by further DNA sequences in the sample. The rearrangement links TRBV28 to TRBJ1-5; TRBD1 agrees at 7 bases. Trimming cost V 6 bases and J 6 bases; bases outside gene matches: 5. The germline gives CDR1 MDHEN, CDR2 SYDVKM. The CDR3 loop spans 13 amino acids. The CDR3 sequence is CASRVQGSQPQHF. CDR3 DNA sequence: TGTGCCAGCAGGGTACAGGGGTCTCAGCCCCAGCATTTT.

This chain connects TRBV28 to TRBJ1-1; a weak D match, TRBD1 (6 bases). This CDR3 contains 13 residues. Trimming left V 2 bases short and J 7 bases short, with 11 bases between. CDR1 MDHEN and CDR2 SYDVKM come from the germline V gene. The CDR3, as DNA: TGTGCCAGCAGTTTACCACAGGGCGGTGAAGCTTTCTTT. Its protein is CASSLPQGGEAFF.

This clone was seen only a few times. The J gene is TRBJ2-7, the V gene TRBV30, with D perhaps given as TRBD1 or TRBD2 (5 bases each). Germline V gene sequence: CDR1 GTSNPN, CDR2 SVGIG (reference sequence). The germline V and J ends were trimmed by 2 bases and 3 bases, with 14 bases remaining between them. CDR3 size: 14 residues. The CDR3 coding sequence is TGTGCCTGGAGTCCTCGGGACCGATACTACGAGCAGTACTTC. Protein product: CAWSPRDRYYEQYF.

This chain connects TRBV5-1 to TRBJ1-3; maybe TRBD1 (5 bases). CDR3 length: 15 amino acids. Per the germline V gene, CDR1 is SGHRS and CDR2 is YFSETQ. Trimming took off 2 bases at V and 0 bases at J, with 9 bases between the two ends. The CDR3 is CASSFDDSSGNTIYF. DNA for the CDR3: TGCGCCAGCAGCTTCGACGACAGCTCTGGAAACACCATATATTTT.

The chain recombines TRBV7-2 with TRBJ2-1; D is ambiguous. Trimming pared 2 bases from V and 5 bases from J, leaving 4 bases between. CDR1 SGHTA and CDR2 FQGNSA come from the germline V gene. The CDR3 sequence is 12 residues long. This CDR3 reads CASSLPNNEQFF. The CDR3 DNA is TGTGCCAGCAGCTTACCAAACAATGAGCAGTTCTTC.

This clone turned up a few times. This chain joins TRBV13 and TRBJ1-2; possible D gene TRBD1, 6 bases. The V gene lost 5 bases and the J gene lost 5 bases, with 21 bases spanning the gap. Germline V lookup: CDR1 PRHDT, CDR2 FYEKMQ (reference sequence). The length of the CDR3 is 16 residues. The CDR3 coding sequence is TGTGCCAGCAGCCGGCGGACAGAAGCTATTAGGTATGGCTACACCTTC. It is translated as CASSRRTEAIRYGYTF.

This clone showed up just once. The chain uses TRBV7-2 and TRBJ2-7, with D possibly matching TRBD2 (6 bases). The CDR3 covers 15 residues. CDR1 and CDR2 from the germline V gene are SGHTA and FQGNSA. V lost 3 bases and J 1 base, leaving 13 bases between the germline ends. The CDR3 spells CASSLEGRESYEQYF. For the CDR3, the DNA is TGTGCCAGCAGCTTGGAGGGGCGAGAGTCCTACGAGCAGTACTTC.

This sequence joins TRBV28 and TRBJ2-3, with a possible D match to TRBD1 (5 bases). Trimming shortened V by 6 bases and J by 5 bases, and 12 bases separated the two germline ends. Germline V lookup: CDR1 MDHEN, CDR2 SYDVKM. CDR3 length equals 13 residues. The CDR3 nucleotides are TGTGCCAGCAGCAGCAGGGTTCGAGATACGCAGTATTTT. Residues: CASSSRVRDTQYF.

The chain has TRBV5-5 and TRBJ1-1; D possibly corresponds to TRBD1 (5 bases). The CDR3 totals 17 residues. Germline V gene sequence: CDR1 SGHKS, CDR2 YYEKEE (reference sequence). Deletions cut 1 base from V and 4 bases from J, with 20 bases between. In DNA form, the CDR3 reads TGTGCCAGCAGCTTGCAAGAACCGGGGGAAGGGTCCACTGAAGCTTTCTTT. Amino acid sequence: CASSLQEPGEGSTEAFF.

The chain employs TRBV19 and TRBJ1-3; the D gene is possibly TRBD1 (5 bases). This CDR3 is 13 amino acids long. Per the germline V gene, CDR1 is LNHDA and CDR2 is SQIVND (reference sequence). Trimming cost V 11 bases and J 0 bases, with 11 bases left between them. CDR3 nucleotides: TGTGCCGGCAGGGTTCCCTCTGGAAACACCATATATTTT. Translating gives CAGRVPSGNTIYF. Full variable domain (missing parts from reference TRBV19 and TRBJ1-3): DGGITQSPKYLFRKEGQNVTLSCEQNLNHDAMYWYRQDPGQGLRLIYYSQIVNDFQKGDIAEGYSVSREKKESFPLTVTSAQKNPTAFYLCAGRVPSGNTIYFGEGSWLTVV.

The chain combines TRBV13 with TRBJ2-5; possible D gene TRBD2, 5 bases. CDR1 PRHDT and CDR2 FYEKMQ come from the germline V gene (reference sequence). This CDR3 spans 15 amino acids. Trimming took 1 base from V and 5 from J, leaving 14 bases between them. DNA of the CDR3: TGTGCCAGCAGCTTAGAAGGACTTCAGATGGAGACCCAGTACTTC. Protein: CASSLEGLQMETQYF.

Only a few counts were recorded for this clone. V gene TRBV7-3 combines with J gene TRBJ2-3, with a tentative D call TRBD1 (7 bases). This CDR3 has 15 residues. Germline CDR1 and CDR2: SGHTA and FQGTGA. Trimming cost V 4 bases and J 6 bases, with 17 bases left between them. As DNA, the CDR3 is TGTGCCAGCAGCTCCGGAGGGGGCTATCCGGATACGCAGTATTTT. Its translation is CASSSGGGYPDTQYF.

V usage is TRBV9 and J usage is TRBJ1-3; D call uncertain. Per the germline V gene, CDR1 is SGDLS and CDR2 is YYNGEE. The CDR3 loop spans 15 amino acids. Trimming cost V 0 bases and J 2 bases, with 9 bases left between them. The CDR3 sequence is CASSVGGGPGNTIYF. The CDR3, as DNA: TGTGCCAGCAGCGTAGGTGGCGGCCCTGGAAACACCATATATTTT.

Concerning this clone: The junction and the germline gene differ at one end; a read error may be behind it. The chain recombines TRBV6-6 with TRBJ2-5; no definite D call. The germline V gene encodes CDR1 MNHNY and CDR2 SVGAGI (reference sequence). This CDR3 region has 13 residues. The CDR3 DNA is TGTGCCATCAGTGGGTTCTTCCAAGAGACCCAGTACTTC. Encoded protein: CAISGFFQETQYF.

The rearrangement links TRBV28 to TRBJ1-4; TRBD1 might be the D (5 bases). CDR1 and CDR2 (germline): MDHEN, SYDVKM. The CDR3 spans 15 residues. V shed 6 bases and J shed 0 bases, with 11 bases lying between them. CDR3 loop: CASRGVGPTNEKLFF. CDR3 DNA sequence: TGTGCCAGCAGGGGTGTGGGACCAACTAATGAAAAACTGTTTTTT.